Each of the 27 T cell receptor beta chains below was sequenced from the same sample in a study of cytotoxic CD8 clonotypes in ibrutinib-treated CLL. Profiled with immunoSEQ multiplex PCR; TCRdb holds only in-frame clones, not every one. Among roughly 190,000 clones listed, around three quarters were seen once. Sequences were derived from PBMCs, sampled after 24 months of ibrutinib treatment. The receptors stem from a human donor with chronic lymphocytic leukemia.

The rearrangement uses TRBV18 and TRBJ2-3; 7 bases agree with TRBD1. Trimming removed 5 bases from V and 2 bases from J; junction bases left unmatched: 10. CDR3 length equals 16 residues. Germline V gene sequence: CDR1 KGHSH, CDR2 LQKENI. In nucleotides, the CDR3 is TGTGCCAGCTCATCACTGCTCGGGACAGCCACAGATACGCAGTATTTT. Its translation is CASSSLLGTATDTQYF.

The V gene is TRBV5-6, the J gene TRBJ1-1; D uncertain. Trimming shortened V by 4 bases and J by 6 bases, and 19 bases separated the two germline ends. The CDR3 extends over 15 amino acids. Germline values: CDR1 SGHDT, CDR2 YYEEEE. The CDR3 loop is CASSGIAIGHSEAFF. CDR3 sequence (DNA): TGTGCCAGCAGCGGGATCGCAATAGGGCATTCTGAAGCTTTCTTT. Filled out from reference TRBV5-6 and TRBJ1-1, the complete variable domain reads DAGVTQSPTHLIKTRGQQVTLRCSPKSGHDTVSWYQQALGQGPQFIFQYYEEEERQRGNFPDRFSGHQFPNYSSELNVNALLLGDSALYLCASSGIAIGHSEAFFGQGTRLTVV.

V usage is TRBV27 and J usage is TRBJ1-5, with TRBD1 matching 9 bases. J was trimmed by 2 bases and V by 6 bases; bases with no gene match: 5. CDR3 size: 15 residues. The germline V gene encodes CDR1 MNHEY and CDR2 SMNVEV (reference sequence). The CDR3 sequence is CASSLTGGRNQPQHF. In DNA form, the CDR3 reads TGTGCCAGCAGCCTGACAGGGGGTCGCAATCAGCCCCAGCATTTT.

In its sample, this clone was seen once. This CDR3 is CASSEALQAYEQYF. CDR3 in DNA: TGTGCCAGCAGTGAAGCGCTTCAAGCCTACGAGCAGTACTTC. This sequence joins TRBV6-1 and TRBJ2-7; D ambiguous. This CDR3 comprises 14 residues. Germline V gene data show CDR1 as MNHNS and CDR2 as SASEGT. V was cut by 0 bases and J by 2 bases, with 8 bases left in between.

The V gene is TRBV29-1, the J gene TRBJ2-1; possibly TRBD2 for D (6 bases). The CDR3 length is 11 residues. Germline values: CDR1 SQVTM, CDR2 ANQGSEA. V lost 6 bases, J lost 8 bases, and 11 bases lay in between. The CDR3 protein is CSVAIADEQFF. CDR3 bases: TGCAGCGTAGCTATAGCGGATGAGCAGTTCTTC.

This clone was recorded a few times. The chain recombines TRBV6-5 with TRBJ1-3; no definite D call. The CDR3 length is 14 residues. Per germline, CDR1 MNHEY and CDR2 SVGAGI. V lost 4 bases to trimming and J lost 2 bases, with 9 bases between them. The CDR3 nucleotides are TGTGCCAGCAGTTTTATAGCAGCTGGAAACACCATATATTTT. Translating it yields CASSFIAAGNTIYF.

The V and J genes are TRBV5-1 and TRBJ2-7; D is perhaps TRBD2 (5 bases). Trimming removed 4 bases from V and 0 bases from J, with 14 bases in between. Germline assignment: CDR1 SGHRS and CDR2 YFSETQ. This CDR3 comprises 15 residues. CDR3 in DNA: TGCGCCAGCAGCCCTCGGGATTTCAGCTCCTACGAGCAGTACTTC. This codes for CASSPRDFSSYEQYF.

The gene calls are TRBV9 and TRBJ2-2; D is uncertain. This CDR3 has 14 residues. Germline CDR1 is SGDLS and CDR2 is YYNGEE. Trimming took off 0 bases at V and 8 bases at J, with 11 bases between the two ends. The CDR3 loop is CASSVGLGEGELFF. CDR3 DNA: TGTGCCAGCAGCGTAGGTCTAGGAGAGGGGGAGCTGTTTTTT. Drawing the rest from reference TRBV9 and TRBJ2-2, the complete variable domain is DSGVTQTPKHLITATGQRVTLRCSPRSGDLSVYWYQQSLDQGLQFLIQYYNGEERAKGNILERFSAQQFPDLHSELNLSSLELGDSALYFCASSVGLGEGELFFGEGSRLTVL.

The chain joins TRBV7-2 to TRBJ2-2; TRBD2 matches 11 bases. The CDR3 has 16 amino acids. Trimming at V came to 6 bases and at J to 0 bases, leaving 3 bases not matched to a gene. Germline V lookup: CDR1 SGHTA, CDR2 FQGNSA. In DNA, the CDR3 is TGTGCCAGCAGAAGACTAGCGGGATCGAACACCGGGGAGCTGTTTTTT. Translated, it gives CASRRLAGSNTGELFF. Complete variable domain (other parts from reference TRBV7-2 and TRBJ2-2): GAGVSQSPSNKVTEKGKDVELRCDPISGHTALYWYRQSLGQGLEFLIYFQGNSAPDKSGLPSDRFSAERTGGSVSTLTIQRTQQEDSAVYLCASRRLAGSNTGELFFGEGSRLTVL.

The chain couples TRBV2 to TRBJ2-7; TRBD2 agrees at 16 bases. Germline values: CDR1 SNHLY, CDR2 FYNNEI. With V trimmed by 8 bases and J by 5 bases, 12 bases remained unmatched. The CDR3 runs 17 residues. The chain's CDR3 is CASPPGTSGRAVDEQYF. The CDR3 DNA sequence: TGTGCCAGCCCACCCGGGACTAGCGGGAGGGCCGTCGACGAGCAGTACTTC.

This clone was counted once. This chain uses TRBV11-1 with TRBJ1-2; D is possibly TRBD1 (5 bases). Germline V gene sequence: CDR1 SGHAT, CDR2 FQDESV (reference sequence). V shed 2 bases and J shed 6 bases, with 10 bases lying between them. The CDR3 runs to 13 residues. The CDR3, as DNA: TGTGCCAGCAGCTTATCCCCAGGGAATGGCTACACCTTC. This encodes CASSLSPGNGYTF. The full variable domain, in which reference TRBV11-1 and TRBJ1-2 provide the parts outside the CDR3, is EAEVAQSPRYKITEKSQAVAFWCDPISGHATLYWYRQILGQGPELLVQFQDESVVDDSQLPKDRFSAERLKGVDSTLKIQPAELGDSAMYLCASSLSPGNGYTFGSGTRLTVV.

With regard to this clone: Other DNA sequences within the sample encode an identical CDR3. The chain uses TRBV6-5 and TRBJ2-7; 7 nucleotides match TRBD1. The V gene end was trimmed by 2 bases and the J gene end by 0 bases; junction bases not matched to a gene: 1. CDR3 length: 14 residues. Looked up from germline, CDR1 is MNHEY and CDR2 is SVGAGI. CDR3 nucleotide sequence: TGTGCCAGCAGTTACAGGGACAGCTCCTACGAGCAGTACTTC. Translating gives CASSYRDSSYEQYF.

The V gene is TRBV19, the J gene TRBJ2-1, with D possibly being TRBD2 (6 bases). This CDR3 has 14 residues. V shed 5 bases and J shed 7 bases, with 15 bases lying between them. Germline V gene data show CDR1 as LNHDA and CDR2 as SQIVND (reference sequence). In nucleotides, the CDR3 is TGTGCCAGTAGTCGACTAGTCGCAGTGAATGAGCAGTTCTTC. Residues: CASSRLVAVNEQFF.

This chain uses TRBV4-3 with TRBJ1-2, with D maybe TRBD1 (6 bases). Deletions cut 1 base from V and 6 bases from J, with 15 bases between. CDR1 and CDR2 from the germline V gene are LGHNA and YSLEER. The CDR3 has 15 residues. CDR3 bases: TGCGCCAGCAGCCAAGGAGGGGGGCGCCGGGATGGCTACACCTTC. Translation: CASSQGGGRRDGYTF.

The V and J genes are TRBV2 and TRBJ2-5; TRBD2 might be the D (5 bases). The V end lost 2 bases, the J end lost 7 bases, and 11 bases lay between the germline ends. Germline-derived CDR1 and CDR2 are SNHLY and FYNNEI. CDR3 length equals 13 residues. As DNA, the CDR3 is TGTGCCAGCAGTGAAACTACCGCGGGGACCCAGTACTTC. Translation: CASSETTAGTQYF.

To note about this clone: Other DNA sequences in the same sample also yield this CDR3. The genes are TRBV5-1 and TRBJ2-7; 7 bases map to TRBD1. V trimming: 4 bases; J trimming: 4 bases; junction bases outside the gene matches: 5. Germline V gives CDR1 SGHRS, CDR2 YFSETQ. The CDR3 runs to 13 residues. The CDR3, as DNA: TGCGCCAGCAGCCTCCGACAGGGATACGAGCAGTACTTC. This translates into CASSLRQGYEQYF.

This chain joins TRBV4-3 and TRBJ2-2, with 13 nucleotides matching TRBD2. With 3 bases clipped from V and 4 bases from J, the junction kept 8 bases outside the gene matches. Germline V gene lookup returns CDR1 LGHNA and CDR2 YSLEER. The CDR3 spans 18 residues. As DNA, the CDR3 is TGCGCCAGCAGCCAGGCCTCAGGACTAGCGGGAGTCACCGGGGAGCTGTTTTTT. This translates into CASSQASGLAGVTGELFF.

The sample holds many counts of this clone. The chain recombines TRBV5-1 with TRBJ2-2; 7 bases align to TRBD1. CDR1 and CDR2 from the germline V gene are SGHRS and YFSETQ. V lost 1 base and J lost 5; bases outside the gene matches: 5. CDR3 length: 15 residues. CDR3 in DNA: TGCGCCAGCAGCTTGTCACAGGGGCCGACCGGGGAGCTGTTTTTT. This encodes CASSLSQGPTGELFF.

J is TRBJ2-2 and V is TRBV19, with D hard to call. V was shortened by 2 bases and J by 4 bases, with 8 bases between the two germline ends. The CDR3 has 14 amino acids. Looked up from germline, CDR1 is LNHDA and CDR2 is SQIVND (reference sequence). The CDR3 protein is CASSIPHFTGELFF. The CDR3 DNA follows: TGTGCCAGTAGTATACCCCATTTCACCGGGGAGCTGTTTTTT. The whole variable domain, filled in from reference TRBV19 and TRBJ2-2, reads DGGITQSPKYLFRKEGQNVTLSCEQNLNHDAMYWYRQDPGQGLRLIYYSQIVNDFQKGDIAEGYSVSREKKESFPLTVTSAQKNPTAFYLCASSIPHFTGELFFGEGSRLTVL.

The chain has TRBV5-6 and TRBJ2-7; D call uncertain. Trimming took 4 bases from V and 6 from J, leaving 8 bases between them. The germline CDR1 and CDR2 sequences are SGHDT and YYEEEE. This CDR3 spans 11 amino acids. The DNA for the CDR3 is TGTGCCAGCAGCCGTACACGCGAGCAGTACTTC. Translation: CASSRTREQYF.

The genes are TRBV19 and TRBJ1-5; D possibly corresponds to TRBD1 (6 bases). Per the germline V gene, CDR1 is LNHDA and CDR2 is SQIVND (reference sequence). Trimming pared 5 bases from V and 0 bases from J, leaving 11 bases between. The CDR3 sequence is 15 residues long. DNA for the CDR3: TGTGCCAGTAGTGGGACACTTTATAGCAATCAGCCCCAGCATTTT. This gives the protein CASSGTLYSNQPQHF.

The chain recombines TRBV7-2 with TRBJ2-1; TRBD1 matches 10 bases. The germline V gene encodes CDR1 SGHTA and CDR2 FQGNSA. CDR3 length equals 15 residues. V dropped 1 base and J dropped 7; count of bases not matched to a gene: 4. The CDR3 DNA reads TGTGCCAGCAGCTTAGGGGGACAGGGGAGGAATGAGCAGTTCTTC. Protein product: CASSLGGQGRNEQFF. The whole variable domain, remainder taken from reference TRBV7-2 and TRBJ2-1, is GAGVSQSPSNKVTEKGKDVELRCDPISGHTALYWYRQSLGQGLEFLIYFQGNSAPDKSGLPSDRFSAERTGGSVSTLTIQRTQQEDSAVYLCASSLGGQGRNEQFFGPGTRLTVL.

This chain's CDR3 is CASRNGLALDEQYF. CDR3 coding DNA: TGCGCCAGCAGAAACGGACTAGCCTTGGACGAGCAGTACTTC. This chain connects TRBV5-1 to TRBJ2-7; 8 nucleotides align to TRBD2. CDR1 and CDR2 from the germline V gene are SGHRS and YFSETQ. J was trimmed by 5 bases and V by 5 bases; bases with no gene match: 9. The CDR3 covers 14 residues. The full variable domain, its missing parts supplied by reference TRBV5-1 and TRBJ2-7, is KAGVTQTPRYLIKTRGQQVTLSCSPISGHRSVSWYQQTPGQGLQFLFEYFSETQRNKGNFPGRFSGRQFSNSRSEMNVSTLELGDSALYLCASRNGLALDEQYFGPGTRLTVT.

This clone was observed a handful of times. The chain is built from TRBV29-1 and TRBJ2-7; the match to TRBD1 covers 7 bases. V gave up 6 bases and J gave up 2 bases; unmatched junction bases: 4. The CDR3 consists of 12 residues. Germline CDR1 SQVTM, CDR2 ANQGSEA. CDR3 nucleotide sequence: TGCAGCGTGGGGGACAGCACCTACGAGCAGTACTTC. It specifies CSVGDSTYEQYF.

This sequence joins TRBV6-5 and TRBJ1-2, with TRBD1 identical over 8 bases. The trim removed 5 bases at V and 10 bases at J, leaving 15 bases unmatched. The CDR3 length is 15 residues. Germline V lookup: CDR1 MNHEY, CDR2 SVGAGI. CDR3 protein: CASSPGTGSFLDYTF. CDR3 nucleotide sequence: TGTGCCAGCAGTCCAGGGACAGGCTCTTTTTTGGACTACACCTTC.

V and J are TRBV28 and TRBJ2-5; 8 bases line up with TRBD1. CDR3 size: 14 residues. Germline CDR1 is MDHEN and CDR2 is SYDVKM. The junction had 9 bases not matched to a gene; V was cut back by 6 bases and J by 6 bases. CDR3 bases: TGTGCCAGCAGCTCACCGCAGGGGGCGAAGACCCAGTACTTC. It encodes CASSSPQGAKTQYF. The entire variable domain, with the rest obtained from reference TRBV28 and TRBJ2-5, is as follows: DVKVTQSSRYLVKRTGEKVFLECVQDMDHENMFWYRQDPGLGLRLIYFSYDVKMKEKGDIPEGYSVSREKKERFSLILESASTNQTSMYLCASSSPQGAKTQYFGPGTRLLVL.

The chain couples TRBV4-3 to TRBJ2-7; TRBD1 matches 10 bases. Germline lookup yields CDR1 LGHNA and CDR2 YSLEER. The CDR3 covers 15 residues. Losses at the gene ends were 3 bases for V and 5 bases for J; bases not matched to a gene: 7. The CDR3 reads CASSQTGTGDHEQYF. In DNA, the CDR3 is TGCGCCAGCAGCCAGACCGGGACAGGGGACCACGAGCAGTACTTC.